This T cell receptor beta chain was sequenced in a study of neurological immune-mediated disorders. Study-wide results and caveats: None of the CDR3 amino acid sequences of expanded clones were shared across subjects, and this suggested private repertoires in all groups.

This clonotype was counted only a few times. Antigen specificity is unknown. The V and J ends lost 6 bases and 5 bases, in that order; junction bases with no gene match: 12. Germline-derived CDR1 and CDR2 are MDHEN and SYDVKM. The CDR3 has 17 amino acids. The making of cDNA relied on 5'RACE with 10-nucleotide random UMIs. TCRdb reprocessed the 5' RACE reads via MiXCR and lists one record per CDR3 protein. The table has tens of thousands of distinct CDR3 sequences, approximately 4.5% seen once. Sequenced material: PBMCs. The sequence derives from a woman in her sixties with multiple sclerosis. This chain links TRBV28 with TRBJ2-3; TRBD2 agrees at 12 bases. CDR3 in amino acids: CASSRWTSGAEGDTQYF. The DNA for the CDR3 is TGTGCCAGCAGCCGTTGGACTAGCGGGGCGGAAGGAGATACGCAGTATTTT.